This TCR beta chain appears in the sequencing data of a study of blood T cells in healthy people across ages (dated by TCRdb to between 2014 and 2017). With respect to the entire study: In model experiments, template switching captured about one uniquely barcoded TCR beta cDNA molecule for every two T cells. The study measured age-related changes in TCR beta repertoire diversity using deep sequencing normalized with unique cDNA molecular identifiers. Donors of different ages were randomly distributed across sequencing lanes to avoid experimental bias. The study analyzed two additional independent replicas of 1 million unique cDNA reads from the same blood draw for two donors, one aged 18 to 30 and one aged 80 or older. Donors were grouped into four age groups: young (average roughly 16 years), middle-aged (under 40), aged (around 56) and long-lived (about 82).

The library was generated by 5' RACE. The sequencer listed for this sample is Illumina HiSeq 2500. A second roughly 7 to 11 cycle PCR used a sample-barcoded 5' primer and a J-beta primer mix. A unique molecular identifier was introduced onto each TCR beta cDNA molecule by a template-switch 5' adaptor carrying 12 random nucleotides. Each sample yielded at least 2.5 million CDR3-containing paired-end reads. The Mint cDNA synthesis kit, primed by a TRBC-specific oligonucleotide, was used to synthesize first-strand cDNA from all RNA. Following uracil-DNA glycosylase treatment, all cDNA underwent a first 18-cycle PCR with the universal primers M1SS and BC2_uni_R. Regarding the original processing steps: For normalization, 1 million high-quality reads were randomly selected from each sample, with every read carrying a distinct molecular identifier. Reads with shared molecular identifiers were discarded instead of being binned into consensus sequences. MiTCR, run with a Q25 quality threshold and the strictest error-elimination algorithm, handled CDR3 identification, clonotype clustering and error correction. A nonparametric unseen species model with Euler transformation was used to estimate a lower bound on total TCR beta diversity. TCRdb ran its own pipeline on the public reads, namely fastp trimming at Q25 and MiXCR clone calling, and kept in-frame beta chains. Duplicate CDR3 protein sequences are folded into a single record with the most common DNA and genes. TCRdb assigned the V and J calls; the authors' analysis was not used. This sample holds approximately 800,000 distinct CDR3 sequences; approximately 60% were observed only once. The ten largest clones take up about 26% of the sample.

The donors were roughly 40 Caucasian individuals from Russia, aged roughly 6 to 95 years, who were systemically healthy. Each donor gave 9.5 to 10 milliliters of peripheral blood, drawn into EDTA-treated Vacutainer tubes. Ficoll-Paque density-gradient centrifugation was used to isolate PBMCs, with at least 7 million obtained per sample. Total RNA was extracted from PBMCs with Trizol reagent, with at least 6 micrograms obtained per sample. The percentages of naive CD45RAhigh/CD27high T cells were determined by flow cytometry on a PBMC aliquot from every donor. A note on this clonotype: Its target antigen remains unknown. No base quality information exists; no much larger clone differs at one position.

General study outcomes and caveats: A strong correlation was found between observed TCR beta diversity and the percentage of naive T cells measured by flow cytometry. Donor CMV infection status was unknown, potentially confounding age-related changes in expanded clonotypes. Compared with the aged group, more naive CD4+ T cells, fewer expanded clones and increased TCR diversity were shown by the long-lived group, suggesting age selection. Since profiling was done on bulk unsorted PBMCs, naive and antigen-experienced compartments could not be conclusively compared. Observed TCR beta diversity per million T cells fell roughly linearly with age, and a significant reduction was already apparent by age around 40. Total diversity estimates from one million sequenced T cells were considered lower bounds and underestimates.

The sequence was obtained from a man aged 35 to 55 in good health. The sample was blood.

The sequence in DNA is TGTGCCAGCAGTTATACGACAGGCGAGCAGTTCTTC. The resulting protein is CASSYTTGEQFF. Recombination joined TRBV6-6 with TRBJ2-1, and perhaps TRBD1 as D gene, on 6 matching bases. In the germline V gene (reference sequence), CDR1 corresponds to MNHNY and CDR2 to SVGAGI. Measured from the cysteine to the phenylalanine, the CDR3 is 12 residues long. CDR3 DNA is the only sequence kept; it has 36 bases, read in frame from the first base. V loses 3 bases, J loses 10 bases, and the germline ends lie 10 bases apart.